The following is a T cell receptor (beta chain) sequence with its context. With 6 bases clipped from V and 1 base from J, the junction kept 3 bases outside the gene matches. Per germline, CDR1 LNHNV and CDR2 YYDKDF (reference sequence). The CDR3 sequence is 14 residues long. TCRdb re-derived calls from the RT-PCR reads in MiXCR, one entry per CDR3 protein. The data contain 160,000 or so distinct CDR3 sequences, more than 20% of them seen just once; the ten biggest clones take up roughly 26%. This entry is derived from a study of patients and donors after allogeneic stem cell transplantation. The chain employs TRBV15 and TRBJ1-5; 7 positions match TRBD1. The specimen was blood, either unsorted or a sorted T cell fraction (not recorded which). The source is a human donor who was either an allogeneic HSCT recipient or a stem cell or donor lymphocyte infusion donor (not recorded which). It is not recorded whose cells these are; they may come from a transplant donor. CDR3 in amino acids: CATSAGQSNQPQHF. CDR3 sequence (DNA): TGTGCCACCAGTGCGGGACAGAGCAATCAGCCCCAGCATTTT. The whole variable domain, filled in from reference TRBV15 and TRBJ1-5, reads DAMVIQNPRYQVTQFGKPVTLSCSQTLNHNVMYWYQQKSSQAPKLLFHYYDKDFNNEADTPDNFQSRRPNTSFCFLDIRSPGLGDTAMYLCATSAGQSNQPQHFGDGTRLSIL.